The sequence of this T cell receptor (beta chain) was determined in a study of T cell responses to AZD1222 COVID-19 vaccine. Some clones are missing from TCRdb's copy, which holds only in-frame ones; the method was immunoSEQ multiplex PCR. The table shows over 130,000 clones, with approximately 92% occurring only once. Findings and limits, study-wide: AZD1222 recipients seropositive at baseline numbered only five or six. At 160-218 and 743-854, vaccine-associated CD4 TCRs were dominant, and they spanned spike. Close to half of all spike-specific TCRs reportedly target regions of the variants that are unmutated.

Points on this clone: Its specificity is unknown.

The CDR3 has 16 residues. Germline loops: CDR1 MNHEY, CDR2 SVGAGI. Trimming cost V 0 bases and J 2 bases, with 13 bases left between them. This sequence joins TRBV6-5 and TRBJ1-2; D unresolved. The receptor comes from an adult who received the AZD1222 COVID-19 vaccine. This specimen consisted of peripheral blood, obtained 28 days after the second AZD1222 dose. CDR3: CASSYSSGSPNYGYTF. CDR3 bases: TGTGCCAGCAGTTACTCCTCGGGCAGCCCAAACTATGGCTACACCTTC.